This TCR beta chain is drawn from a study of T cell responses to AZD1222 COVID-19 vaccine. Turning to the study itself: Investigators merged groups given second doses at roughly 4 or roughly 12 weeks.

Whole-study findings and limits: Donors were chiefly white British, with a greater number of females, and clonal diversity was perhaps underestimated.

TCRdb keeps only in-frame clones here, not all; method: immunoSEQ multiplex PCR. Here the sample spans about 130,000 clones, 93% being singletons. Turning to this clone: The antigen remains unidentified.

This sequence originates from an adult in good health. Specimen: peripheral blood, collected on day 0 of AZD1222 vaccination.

The CDR3 DNA reads as TGTGCCAGCAGCTTAGCGCAGGGCATTACTGAAGCTTTCTTT. It yields the protein CASSLAQGITEAFF. J is TRBJ1-1 and V is TRBV7-9; D might be TRBD1 (5 bases). V was trimmed by 0 bases and J by 5 bases, leaving 10 bases between them. CDR1 is SEHNR, CDR2 FQNEAQ, per germline (reference sequence). This CDR3 has 14 residues.